These 3 T cell receptor beta chains came from one sample sequenced in a study of radiation and T cells in renal cell carcinoma (dated by TCRdb to 2018 to 2020). The time point label corresponds to: blood 2 weeks post-SBRT. Reading the label with the study, this specimen's treatment or condition is: 15 Gy SBRT to primary tumor, nephrectomy 4 weeks later. Library construction relied on the immunoSEQ multiplex PCR assay. TCRdb holds this immuneACCESS table with in-frame rearrangements only. Some clones are missing; in checked studies, unresolved V genes explain under half, and the rest has no known cause. The sample contains more than 150,000 clones, roughly 90% of them found a single time. The ten largest make up 10% to 15% of the sample. Material: blood, obtained from a patient whose treatment included radiotherapy and nephrectomy. The receptors shown here come from a woman in her forties or fifties with renal cell carcinoma.

V and J are TRBV11-2 and TRBJ2-3; either TRBD1 or TRBD2 may fit D (5 bases each). V lost 0 bases and J lost 0, with 10 bases in between. The germline gives CDR1 SGHAT, CDR2 FQNNGV. The CDR3 sequence is 16 residues long. In DNA form, the CDR3 reads TGTGCCAGCAGCTTAGAGGTAGGGGACAGCACAGATACGCAGTATTTT. This gives the protein CASSLEVGDSTDTQYF.

The V call is TRBV18, the J call TRBJ1-1; unclear D gene. Trimming took off 4 bases at V and 5 bases at J, with 8 bases between the two ends. This CDR3 is 12 amino acids long. Germline V gives CDR1 KGHSH, CDR2 LQKENI. The CDR3 region is CASSQARTEAFF. The CDR3 DNA reads as TGTGCCAGCTCACAGGCTCGGACTGAAGCTTTCTTT.

This clone was recorded once. The chain is built from TRBV6-1 and TRBJ2-3, with D perhaps TRBD2 (6 bases). Trimming took 8 bases from V and 0 from J, leaving 6 bases between them. Per the germline V gene, CDR1 is MNHNS and CDR2 is SASEGT. The CDR3 totals 12 residues. CDR3 nucleotide sequence: TGTGCCAGCGGGGGGAGCACAGATACGCAGTATTTT. It translates to CASGGSTDTQYF.